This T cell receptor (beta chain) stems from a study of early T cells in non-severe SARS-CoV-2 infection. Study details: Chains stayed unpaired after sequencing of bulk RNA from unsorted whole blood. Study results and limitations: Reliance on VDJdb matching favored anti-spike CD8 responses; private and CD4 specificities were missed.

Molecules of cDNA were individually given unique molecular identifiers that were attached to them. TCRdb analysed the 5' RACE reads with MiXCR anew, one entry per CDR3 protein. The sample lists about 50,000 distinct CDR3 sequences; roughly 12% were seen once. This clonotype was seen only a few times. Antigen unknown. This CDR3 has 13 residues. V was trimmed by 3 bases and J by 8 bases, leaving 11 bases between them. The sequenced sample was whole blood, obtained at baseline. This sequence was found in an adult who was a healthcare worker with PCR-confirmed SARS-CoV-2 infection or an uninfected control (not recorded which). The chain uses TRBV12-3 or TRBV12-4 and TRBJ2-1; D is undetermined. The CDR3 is CASSFRASHEQFF. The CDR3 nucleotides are TGTGCCAGCAGTTTCCGGGCGAGCCATGAGCAGTTCTTC.